The clone carrying this T cell receptor (beta chain) showed up just a few times. The antigen is unknown. The CDR3 totals 15 residues. Germline CDR1 is WSHSY and CDR2 is SAAADI. J was trimmed by 5 bases and V by 0 bases; bases with no gene match: 6. This sample was taken from a study of T cell repertoires in cytomegalovirus infection. On the study more broadly: HLA-C-restricted CMV epitopes, recently identified, and well-studied HLA-B-restricted ones were used by the study. Both a matching HLA type and CMV infection were indicated by public TCR beta signatures.

TCRdb re-derived calls from the reads in MiXCR, one entry per CDR3 protein. The repertoire consists of about 310,000 distinct CDR3 sequences, with just under 25% occurring once and the leading ten covering less than 15%. Notes on the study in general: CMV carriers with the relevant HLA were identified by cumulative public TCR beta family frequency. What dominated the ex vivo response were HLA-C-restricted CMV-specific TCR beta clonotypes.

Here the sequenced sample was cultured PBMCs, taken from culture after CMV antigen stimulation. The chain recombines TRBV10-2 with TRBJ2-5, with 7 bases lining up with TRBD2. The clonotype was recovered from a human donor in good health (CMV status not recorded). Some clones in this sample may be carry-over from other donors' samples. This chain's CDR3 is CASSESMLADETQYF. DNA of the CDR3: TGCGCCAGCAGTGAGTCGATGCTAGCGGATGAGACCCAGTACTTC.